This entry lists 12 T cell receptor beta chains sequenced from one sample in a study of shared T cell receptors in the human thymus. Only in-frame clones appear in the TCRdb table, and some are missing; sequencing was by immunoSEQ multiplex PCR. The profile shows about 380,000 clones, 95% of them singletons. Sequencing input: thymocytes. These receptors were collected from a human donor.

V and J are TRBV19 and TRBJ2-2; no definite D call. Germline CDR1 is LNHDA and CDR2 is SQIVND (reference sequence). This CDR3 spans 20 amino acids. V shed 3 bases and J shed 1 base, with 24 bases lying between them. The CDR3 DNA reads TGTGCCAGTAGTATTCCCAGCGCTTGTTACGGGCTCTTGAACACCGGGGAGCTGTTTTTT. Translation: CASSIPSACYGLLNTGELFF.

Concerning this clone: Other DNA sequences in the same sample also yield this CDR3. The chain uses TRBV28 and TRBJ2-7; D might be TRBD1 (5 bases). The V end was cut by 3 bases, the J end by 2 bases, with 8 bases between. Germline CDR1 MDHEN, CDR2 SYDVKM. The length of the CDR3 is 13 residues. The CDR3 DNA reads as TGTGCCAGCAGTTTCCAGGGCCCCTACGAGCAGTACTTC. Its translation is CASSFQGPYEQYF.

This chain uses TRBV19 with TRBJ2-7; perhaps D is TRBD1 or TRBD2 (5 bases each). The CDR3 contains 15 residues. CDR1 is LNHDA and CDR2 is SQIVND in the germline V gene (reference sequence). Trimming pared 6 bases from V and 0 bases from J, leaving 15 bases between. CDR3 sequence (DNA): TGTGCCAGTAGCCCCATAGGGACCAGCTCCTACGAGCAGTACTTC. This sequence encodes CASSPIGTSSYEQYF. Drawing the rest from reference TRBV19 and TRBJ2-7, the complete variable domain is DGGITQSPKYLFRKEGQNVTLSCEQNLNHDAMYWYRQDPGQGLRLIYYSQIVNDFQKGDIAEGYSVSREKKESFPLTVTSAQKNPTAFYLCASSPIGTSSYEQYFGPGTRLTVT.

The rearrangement joins TRBV11-2 to TRBJ2-1; 14 positions agree with TRBD2. The CDR3 is 17 amino acids. Looked up from germline, CDR1 is SGHAT and CDR2 is FQNNGV. V shed 5 bases, J shed 3 bases, and the junction held 6 bases outside the gene matches. The CDR3 nucleotides are TGTGCCAGCAGCCGGACTAGCGGGAGGATCTTCTACAATGAGCAGTTCTTC. As protein: CASSRTSGRIFYNEQFF.

The gene calls are TRBV5-1 and TRBJ1-2, with unresolved D. V lost 0 bases, J lost 2 bases, and 5 bases lay in between. This CDR3 spans 13 amino acids. The germline V gene encodes CDR1 SGHRS and CDR2 YFSETQ. This CDR3 reads CASSLVRNYGYTF. CDR3 sequence (DNA): TGCGCCAGCAGCTTGGTGCGGAACTATGGCTACACCTTC.

V and J are TRBV15 and TRBJ2-4; 8 nucleotides agree with TRBD2. The CDR3 sequence is 17 residues long. V was clipped by 2 bases and J by 4 bases; unmatched bases: 10. Germline lookup yields CDR1 LNHNV and CDR2 YYDKDF (reference sequence). This CDR3 is CATSRPLSGSGKNIQYF. The CDR3 DNA reads TGTGCCACCAGCAGACCCCTAAGCGGGAGCGGTAAAAACATTCAGTACTTC.

The gene calls are TRBV28 and TRBJ2-1; TRBD2 agrees at 10 bases. The germline V gene has CDR1 MDHEN and CDR2 SYDVKM. The CDR3 extends over 14 amino acids. J gave up 5 bases and V 4 bases, and 2 bases lay outside the gene matches. In DNA form, the CDR3 reads TGTGCCAGCAGTTCAGCGGGAGGGGACAATGAGCAGTTCTTC. It yields the protein CASSSAGGDNEQFF.

The rearrangement joins TRBV30 to TRBJ2-7; no clear D gene. CDR3 length: 12 amino acids. V was shortened by 3 bases and J by 0 bases, with 6 bases between the two germline ends. In germline, CDR1 is GTSNPN, CDR2 SVGIG (reference sequence). The CDR3 coding sequence is TGTGCCTGGAGATCCTCCTCCTACGAGCAGTACTTC. Translated, it gives CAWRSSSYEQYF.

The chain recombines TRBV27 with TRBJ2-3, with D possibly TRBD2 on 5 matching bases. V was trimmed by 5 bases and J by 2 bases, leaving 17 bases between them. The CDR3 is 16 amino acids. Germline CDR1 is MNHEY and CDR2 is SMNVEV (reference sequence). The DNA of the CDR3 is TGTGCCAGCAGTCCCTCCTTGCGGGTCTACACAGATACGCAGTATTTT. It encodes CASSPSLRVYTDTQYF.

The J gene is TRBJ2-6, the V gene TRBV27; TRBD2 is a possible D gene (6 bases). In germline, CDR1 is MNHEY, CDR2 SMNVEV (reference sequence). The CDR3 is 19 amino acids. V lost 0 bases and J 0 bases, leaving 15 bases between the germline ends. CDR3 sequence (DNA): TGTGCCAGCAGTTTATCATTAGGAGGGGAGTTCTCTGGGGCCAACGTCCTGACTTTC. It translates to CASSLSLGGEFSGANVLTF.

The chain joins TRBV30 to TRBJ1-1; D is unclear. V was pared by 3 bases and J by 0 bases, with 8 bases between. The CDR3 sequence is 13 residues long. The germline V gene encodes CDR1 GTSNPN and CDR2 SVGIG (reference sequence). CDR3 nucleotides: TGTGCCTGGAGGGGCAGATTGAACACTGAAGCTTTCTTT. Translation: CAWRGRLNTEAFF. Drawing the rest from reference TRBV30 and TRBJ1-1, the complete variable domain is SQTIHQWPATLVQPVGSPLSLECTVEGTSNPNLYWYRQAAGRGLQLLFYSVGIGQISSEVPQNLSASRPQDRQFILSSKKLLLSDSGFYLCAWRGRLNTEAFFGQGTRLTVV.

V and J are TRBV10-3 and TRBJ2-1, with 7 positions matching TRBD1. The CDR3 is 15 amino acids. Germline assignment: CDR1 ENHRY and CDR2 SYGVKD. The ends lost 5 bases at V and 3 bases at J; junction bases unmatched: 7. This CDR3 is CAISTGRGYYNEQFF. CDR3 DNA: TGTGCCATCAGTACTGGCAGGGGGTACTACAATGAGCAGTTCTTC.